One and the same sample provided the 21 T cell receptor beta chains below, sequenced in a study of Graves' ophthalmopathy and Graves' hyperthyroidism. For repertoire sequencing, the TCR beta CDR3 regions were amplified from RNA transcripts. The first-round RT-PCR employed HTBI primers together with the Qiagen OneStep RT-PCR kit. A multiplex PCR was then performed as the second round. MiXCR, run by TCRdb on the multiplex PCR reads, gives a single entry per CDR3 protein. The table has about 740,000 distinct CDR3 sequences, 40% seen once; the top ten hold about 40%. Material: peripheral blood. The receptors shown here come from an adult man with Graves' ophthalmopathy.

The genes are TRBV10-3 and TRBJ1-2, with D unclear. This CDR3 has 15 residues. The germline V gene has CDR1 ENHRY and CDR2 SYGVKD. V was clipped by 10 bases and J by 2 bases, with 20 bases between them. The CDR3 here is CASSPFGGSNYGYTF. CDR3 DNA sequence: TGTGCCAGCAGCCCTTTTGGCGGGTCAAACTATGGCTACACCTTC.

The chain carries TRBV15 and TRBJ1-2; 10 nucleotides agree with TRBD1. The junction had 7 bases not matched to a gene; V was cut back by 5 bases and J by 4 bases. CDR3 size: 15 residues. CDR1 is LNHNV and CDR2 is YYDKDF in the germline V gene (reference sequence). The CDR3 loop is CATSVLGQGTYGYTF. The CDR3 DNA follows: TGTGCCACCAGCGTGCTGGGACAGGGGACCTATGGCTACACCTTC.

This clonotype came up a few times. At one end, the junction sequence differs from germline, possibly due to a read error. The CDR3 loop is CASSSWVGELFF. The CDR3 coding sequence is TGCGCCAGCAGCTCCTGGGTCGGGGAGCTGTTTTTT. The chain has TRBV25-1 and TRBJ2-2; no clear D gene. Per the germline V gene, CDR1 is MGHDK and CDR2 is SYGVNS. The CDR3 has 12 residues.

This clonotype was detected many times. The gene calls are TRBV19 and TRBJ1-5; TRBD1 aligns across 7 bases. The V segment lost 9 bases and the J segment 7 bases; nucleotides outside the gene matches: 3. Per germline, CDR1 LNHDA and CDR2 SQIVND (reference sequence). The CDR3 has 11 residues. CDR3 in amino acids: CARGQRQPQHF. As DNA, the CDR3 is TGTGCCAGGGGACAGCGGCAGCCCCAGCATTTT.

This clonotype has more than one count but fewer than ten. The chain couples TRBV7-9 to TRBJ2-6; no clear D. Trimming shortened V by 6 bases and J by 0 bases, and 12 bases separated the two germline ends. Germline V gene sequence: CDR1 SEHNR, CDR2 FQNEAQ (reference sequence). The CDR3 consists of 16 residues. CDR3 sequence (DNA): TGTGCCAGCAGTTACCGGCAGGCCTCTGGGGCCAACGTCCTGACTTTC. This sequence encodes CASSYRQASGANVLTF.

This clonotype showed up just a few times. The chain links TRBV19 to TRBJ1-6; TRBD1 agrees at 8 bases. V shed 5 bases, J shed 7 bases, and the junction held 7 bases outside the gene matches. Looked up from germline, CDR1 is LNHDA and CDR2 is SQIVND (reference sequence). The CDR3 runs to 15 residues. Here the CDR3 reads CASSSDRGRNSPLHF. The CDR3 coding sequence is TGTGCCAGTAGTTCCGACAGGGGTAGGAATTCACCCCTCCACTTT. Full variable domain (outside the CDR3, taken from reference TRBV19 and TRBJ1-6): DGGITQSPKYLFRKEGQNVTLSCEQNLNHDAMYWYRQDPGQGLRLIYYSQIVNDFQKGDIAEGYSVSREKKESFPLTVTSAQKNPTAFYLCASSSDRGRNSPLHFGNGTRLTVT.

This clonotype appeared many times. The chain joins TRBV7-2 to TRBJ2-7; D unresolved. There are 14 residues in the CDR3. Between the trimmed V and J ends, which lost 3 bases and 6 bases, there was a span of 15 bases. Per germline, CDR1 SGHTA and CDR2 FQGNSA. CDR3 amino acids: CASSFQSPTGEQYF. Here the CDR3 DNA reads TGTGCCAGCAGCTTTCAATCCCCGACGGGCGAGCAGTACTTC.

The chain combines TRBV28 with TRBJ1-5, with D maybe TRBD1 (5 bases). There are 14 residues in the CDR3. V lost 6 bases to trimming and J lost 7 bases, with 16 bases between them. Germline assignment: CDR1 MDHEN and CDR2 SYDVKM. CDR3 nucleotide sequence: TGTGCCAGCAGCCCACCACAGGACGGGCAGCCCCAGCATTTT. It translates to CASSPPQDGQPQHF.

The chain combines TRBV24-1 with TRBJ1-5, with D hard to call. Germline CDR1 is KGHDR and CDR2 is SFDVKD. The ends were cut back, 12 bases at V and 4 bases at J, with 15 bases in the middle. The CDR3 extends over 13 amino acids. The CDR3 DNA sequence: TGTGCCTGGAGTGGGCAGCTTAATCAGCCCCAGCATTTT. It specifies CAWSGQLNQPQHF.

This clonotype was recorded only once. No conserved phenylalanine or tryptophan ends this CDR3, so it is likely a read error. CDR3 loop: CASARQESSYNSPLHL. CDR3 DNA: TGTGCCAGCGCCAGACAGGAGAGCTCCTATAATTCACCCCTCCACCTT. The chain employs TRBV2 and TRBJ1-6; D might be TRBD1 (6 bases). V lost 8 bases and J 0 bases, leaving 14 bases between the germline ends. This CDR3 is 16 amino acids long. Germline-derived CDR1 and CDR2 are SNHLY and FYNNEI.

This clonotype was detected a few times. The chain links TRBV25-1 to TRBJ1-5; D call uncertain. Germline V lookup: CDR1 MGHDK, CDR2 SYGVNS. Trimming took off 3 bases at V and 0 bases at J, with 12 bases between the two ends. CDR3 length equals 16 residues. CDR3 coding DNA: TGTGCCAGCAGTGAGTTGACCAGCGATAGCAATCAGCCCCAGCATTTT. The encoded protein is CASSELTSDSNQPQHF.

The gene calls are TRBV2 and TRBJ2-5; D possibly corresponds to TRBD2 (6 bases). This CDR3 is 14 amino acids long. Trimming cost V 5 bases and J 5 bases, with 15 bases left between them. Germline values: CDR1 SNHLY, CDR2 FYNNEI. CDR3 loop: CASSTGTAGETQYF. In nucleotides, the CDR3 is TGTGCCAGCAGTACCGGGACGGCGGGGGAGACCCAGTACTTC. The full variable domain, rest sourced from reference TRBV2 and TRBJ2-5, is EPEVTQTPSHQVTQMGQEVILRCVPISNHLYFYWYRQILGQKVEFLVSFYNNEISEKSEIFDDQFSVERPDGSNFTLKIRSTKLEDSAMYFCASSTGTAGETQYFGPGTRLLVL.

To note about this clonotype: An end of the junction differs from the germline gene, which may be a read error. The chain recombines TRBV10-3 with TRBJ1-2; TRBD1 agrees at 12 bases. CDR1 and CDR2 (germline): ENHRY, SYGVKD. The CDR3 is 17 amino acids. The CDR3 spells CAISESIGTGGGYGYIF. The CDR3 DNA sequence: TGTGCCATCAGTGAGTCGATCGGGACAGGGGGCGGCTATGGCTACATCTTC.

The chain has TRBV2 and TRBJ1-1; TRBD1 might be the D (5 bases). V lost 10 bases and J lost 8, with 14 bases in between. Germline V gene lookup returns CDR1 SNHLY and CDR2 FYNNEI. This CDR3 comprises 11 residues. The CDR3 region is CANLFREEAFF. The CDR3, as DNA: TGTGCCAATCTCTTCAGGGAAGAAGCTTTCTTT.

This chain uses TRBV10-3 with TRBJ2-4; 14 bases map to TRBD2. The CDR3 is 18 residues long. With 10 bases clipped from V and 13 bases from J, the junction kept 24 bases outside the gene matches. Germline lookup yields CDR1 ENHRY and CDR2 SYGVKD. The CDR3 bases are TGTGCCAGCAGCCAAGATCTGGGAGCGGGACTAGCGGGAGTTCAACAGTACTTC. This translates into CASSQDLGAGLAGVQQYF.

This rearrangement joins TRBV25-1 to TRBJ2-7; TRBD2 matches at 7 bases. V lost 11 bases to trimming and J lost 2 bases; unmatched junction nucleotides: 6. The CDR3 loop spans 12 amino acids. Looked up from germline, CDR1 is MGHDK and CDR2 is SYGVNS. CDR3 protein: CAGLAGAYEQYF. The CDR3 DNA reads as TGTGCCGGTTTGGCGGGGGCCTACGAGCAGTACTTC.

Worth noting for this clonotype: A much larger clone differs from this one at a single base, so this may be a read error. This chain connects TRBV12-3 or TRBV12-4 to TRBJ1-2; possible D gene TRBD1, 5 bases. This CDR3 spans 13 amino acids. The V end was cut by 6 bases, the J end by 5 bases, with 13 bases between. The CDR3 loop reads CASSAGVRYGYTF. The CDR3 DNA follows: TGTGCCAGCAGCGCGGGGGTCCGGTATGGCTACACCTTC.

This clonotype was found many times. The chain carries TRBV7-2 and TRBJ2-7; 8 bases are shared with TRBD1. The CDR3 is 13 residues long. Per the germline V gene, CDR1 is SGHTA and CDR2 is FQGNSA. J was trimmed by 2 bases and V by 4 bases; bases with no gene match: 1. CDR3 loop: CASSWTGTYEQYF. The CDR3 nucleotides read TGTGCCAGCAGCTGGACAGGGACCTACGAGCAGTACTTC.

This clonotype showed up just a few times. This chain links TRBV20-1 with TRBJ2-5; no reliable D call. Trimming left V 1 base short and J 3 bases short, with 6 bases between. There are 12 residues in the CDR3. Germline loops: CDR1 DFQATT, CDR2 SNEGSKA (reference sequence). CDR3 protein: CSARAQEETQYF. The CDR3 coding sequence is TGCAGTGCTAGAGCTCAGGAAGAGACCCAGTACTTC.

The gene calls are TRBV20-1 and TRBJ2-5; TRBD2 aligns across 8 bases. The CDR3 covers 15 residues. Germline-derived CDR1 and CDR2 are DFQATT and SNEGSKA (reference sequence). The V gene end was trimmed by 1 base and the J gene end by 2 bases; junction bases not matched to a gene: 6. The CDR3 reads CSARVGLAGQETQYF. Here the CDR3 DNA reads TGCAGTGCTAGAGTCGGGCTAGCGGGTCAAGAGACCCAGTACTTC.

V is TRBV5-1 and J is TRBJ1-2; 11 bases are shared with TRBD1. Trimming took 4 bases from V and 5 from J; bases not matched to a gene: 7. CDR1 and CDR2 from the germline V gene are SGHRS and YFSETQ. The CDR3 runs 15 residues. CDR3 protein: CASSVTGTGGYGYTF. For the CDR3, the DNA is TGCGCCAGCAGCGTCACCGGGACAGGGGGGTATGGCTACACCTTC.